This T cell receptor beta chain emerged from a study of regulatory T cells in long-lasting Graves disease. The CDR3 consists of 17 residues. CDR1 SEHNR and CDR2 FQNEAQ come from the germline V gene (reference sequence). V was cut by 5 bases and J by 4 bases, with 18 bases left in between. The table lists this clonotype with a few counts. HTBI primers from iRepertoire and Arm-PCR of CDR3 regions yielded the TCR beta libraries. TCRdb processed the multiplex PCR reads anew with MiXCR; each CDR3 protein has one entry. The sample yields hundreds of thousands of distinct CDR3 sequences, about 15% seen once. Time point in this sample: newly diagnosed GD, antithyroid drugs for less than 3 months. TCR sequences were obtained from RNA taken from PBMCs. These data also formed part of another study, on T cells in Graves' hyperthyroidism and ophthalmopathy.

The chain links TRBV7-9 to TRBJ1-6; a weak D match, TRBD1 (5 bases). The material was peripheral blood mononuclear cells (PBMCs), obtained at new diagnosis, from a patient treated with antithyroid drugs. The receptor comes from a woman aged 30 to 39 with Graves disease. The CDR3 bases are TGTGCCAGCAGCCGGCGGGACCGCATCTTTTATAATTCACCCCTCCACTTT. This sequence encodes CASSRRDRIFYNSPLHF.